These 27 T cell receptor beta chains were all obtained from the same sample, sequenced in a study of blood T cell repertoires in COVID-19. The method was immunoSEQ multiplex PCR; TCRdb's version includes in-frame clones alone and lacks a portion of them. Of about 80,000 clones in the sample, roughly 84% were seen once. Sequencing was performed on peripheral blood. The source of these receptors is a man aged 50-59 years with acute or convalescent COVID-19.

The rearrangement uses TRBV21-1 and TRBJ1-5. TRBV21-1 is shown as a pseudogene. This CDR3 is built from 14 residues. The CDR3 nucleotides are TGTGCCAGCAGCAAAGTGCGGCAAAATCAGCCCCAGCATTTT. It codes for CASSKVRQNQPQHF.

The chain joins TRBV28 to TRBJ2-7, with unresolved D. Germline V lookup: CDR1 MDHEN, CDR2 SYDVKM. The length of the CDR3 is 12 residues. Trimming took 5 bases from V and 4 from J, leaving 9 bases between them. CDR3 amino acids: CASSPLPYEQYF. As DNA, the CDR3 is TGTGCCAGCAGTCCGCTACCATACGAGCAGTACTTC.

This clone was recorded a few times. The rearrangement joins TRBV27 to TRBJ2-6, with 8 bases fitting TRBD1. The CDR3 is 18 residues long. Germline V gene lookup returns CDR1 MNHEY and CDR2 SMNVEV (reference sequence). The V gene end was trimmed by 3 bases and the J gene end by 1 base; junction bases not matched to a gene: 8. CDR3 sequence reads: CASSFAGTGKSGANVLTF. CDR3 DNA sequence: TGTGCCAGCAGTTTCGCCGGGACAGGCAAGTCTGGGGCCAACGTCCTGACTTTC.

The chain carries TRBV2 and TRBJ1-2; TRBD1 matches at 7 bases. V dropped 1 base and J dropped 8; count of bases not matched to a gene: 4. Germline CDR1 is SNHLY and CDR2 is FYNNEI. The CDR3 is 13 amino acids. The CDR3 spells CASSEDRQGGYTF. As DNA, the CDR3 is TGTGCCAGCAGTGAAGACAGACAGGGCGGCTACACCTTC. Looking up the rest from reference TRBV2 and TRBJ1-2 gives the full variable domain: EPEVTQTPSHQVTQMGQEVILRCVPISNHLYFYWYRQILGQKVEFLVSFYNNEISEKSEIFDDQFSVERPDGSNFTLKIRSTKLEDSAMYFCASSEDRQGGYTFGSGTRLTVV.

The V call is TRBV5-1, the J call TRBJ2-1; TRBD1 matches at 7 bases. Germline V gives CDR1 SGHRS, CDR2 YFSETQ. Unmatched junction bases numbered 4, after V lost 0 bases and J lost 1 base. This CDR3 has 16 amino acids. CDR3 coding DNA: TGCGCCAGCAGCTTGGCCGGGACAGTTTCCTACAATGAGCAGTTCTTC. Translating gives CASSLAGTVSYNEQFF.

CDR3 sequence: CASSRLGKGADTQYF. CDR3 bases: TGTGCCAGCTCACGATTGGGGAAAGGGGCCGATACGCAGTATTTT. This rearrangement joins TRBV18 to TRBJ2-3; a weak D match, TRBD1 (5 bases). The CDR3 is 15 amino acids. Germline V gene data show CDR1 as KGHSH and CDR2 as LQKENI. Trimming stripped 4 bases from V and 6 bases from J, with 17 bases between.

V usage is TRBV6-2 or TRBV6-3 and J usage is TRBJ1-3; TRBD1 is a possible D gene (5 bases). V lost 2 bases, J lost 3 bases, and 11 bases lay in between. This CDR3 comprises 15 residues. CDR1 and CDR2 (germline): MNHEY, SVGEGT. The CDR3 spells CASSYGGSYGNTIYF. The DNA for the CDR3 is TGTGCCAGCAGTTACGGGGGGAGTTATGGAAACACCATATATTTT.

The V call is TRBV3-1 (or the pseudogene TRBV3-2), the J call TRBJ2-1; no reliable D call. Germline V gene data show CDR1 as LGHDT and CDR2 as YNNKEL (reference sequence). The V end was cut by 4 bases, the J end by 0 bases, with 10 bases between. This CDR3 comprises 15 residues. Here the CDR3 reads CASSPGPSSYNEQFF. As DNA, the CDR3 is TGTGCCAGCAGCCCAGGTCCGAGCTCCTACAATGAGCAGTTCTTC.

The CDR3 DNA reads TGTGCCAGCTCACCTGTGGGACAGGGAAGGGATAATTCACCCCTCCACTTT. Protein product: CASSPVGQGRDNSPLHF. The chain is built from TRBV18 and TRBJ1-6; TRBD1 matches at 9 bases. Germline values: CDR1 KGHSH, CDR2 LQKENI. The V gene end was trimmed by 3 bases and the J gene end by 5 bases; junction bases not matched to a gene: 8. This CDR3 has 17 amino acids.

CDR3 protein: CASSLFSEAFF. The CDR3 coding sequence is TGTGCCAGCAGCTTGTTCTCTGAAGCTTTCTTT. This sequence joins TRBV5-5 and TRBJ1-1; no clear D. This CDR3 is 11 amino acids long. CDR1 is SGHKS, CDR2 YYEKEE, per germline (reference sequence). Trimming shortened V by 1 base and J by 6 bases, and 4 bases separated the two germline ends. Together with reference TRBV5-5 and TRBJ1-1, the CDR3 gives the full variable domain: DAGVTQSPTHLIKTRGQQVTLRCSPISGHKSVSWYQQVLGQGPQFIFQYYEKEERGRGNFPDRFSARQFPNYSSELNVNALLLGDSALYLCASSLFSEAFFGQGTRLTVV.

DNA for the CDR3: TGCGCCAGCAGCCAAGATGGAGGATCCCGTTACGAGCAGTACTTC. Translation: CASSQDGGSRYEQYF. The chain combines TRBV4-1 with TRBJ2-7, with a tentative D call TRBD2 (5 bases). Germline loops: CDR1 MGHRA, CDR2 YSYEKL. V was pared by 0 bases and J by 4 bases, with 13 bases between. This CDR3 is built from 15 residues.

The chain recombines TRBV4-1 with TRBJ2-5, with 11 bases aligning to TRBD2. Germline V CDR1 and CDR2: MGHRA, YSYEKL. The CDR3 has 18 amino acids. J lost 2 bases, V lost 0 bases, and 8 bases had no gene match. CDR3 protein: CASSQDMSLAGGQETQYF. DNA of the CDR3: TGCGCCAGCAGCCAAGATATGTCCCTAGCGGGGGGTCAAGAGACCCAGTACTTC.

V is TRBV2 and J is TRBJ1-5; tentative D call: TRBD1 (6 bases). This CDR3 spans 14 amino acids. The germline V gene encodes CDR1 SNHLY and CDR2 FYNNEI. The germline V and J ends were trimmed by 7 bases and 5 bases, with 15 bases remaining between them. The CDR3 loop reads CASTFRAGDQPQHF. CDR3 nucleotides: TGTGCCAGCACCTTCCGGGCAGGGGATCAGCCCCAGCATTTT.

The rearrangement joins TRBV19 to TRBJ2-4; D is possibly TRBD1 (6 bases). V was shortened by 0 bases and J by 1 base, with 10 bases between the two germline ends. This CDR3 comprises 16 residues. The V gene's germline CDR1 is LNHDA and CDR2 SQIVND (reference sequence). Here the CDR3 reads CASSIDAGVAKNIQYF. CDR3 coding DNA: TGTGCCAGTAGTATAGATGCAGGGGTGGCCAAAAACATTCAGTACTTC.

In its sample, this clone was seen once. CDR3 sequence reads: CASSPPGLSYEQYF. For the CDR3, the DNA is TGTGCCAGCAGCCCGCCGGGACTATCCTACGAGCAGTACTTC. J is TRBJ2-7 and V is TRBV7-9; TRBD2 matches at 7 bases. The CDR3 runs to 14 residues. CDR1 and CDR2 (germline): SEHNR, FQNEAQ (reference sequence). After removal of 5 bases from V and 1 base from J, the junction contained 5 bases not matched to a gene.

The chain recombines TRBV7-9 with TRBJ2-3; 14 nucleotides line up with TRBD2. This CDR3 contains 16 residues. J gave up 6 bases and V 5 bases, and 7 bases lay outside the gene matches. CDR1 and CDR2 (germline): SEHNR, FQNEAQ (reference sequence). The CDR3 DNA is TGTGCCAGCAGCCGGACTAGCGGGAGGAGGGCGGATACGCAGTATTTT. It is translated as CASSRTSGRRADTQYF.

The V gene is TRBV18, the J gene TRBJ1-1; TRBD1 agrees at 11 bases. This CDR3 has 16 residues. V lost 3 bases, J lost 6 bases, and 9 bases stayed unmatched. CDR1 is KGHSH, CDR2 LQKENI, per germline. CDR3 in amino acids: CASSPSPGTGGAEAFF. CDR3 nucleotide sequence: TGTGCCAGCTCACCCAGTCCCGGGACAGGGGGTGCTGAAGCTTTCTTT.

The V call is TRBV7-3, the J call TRBJ2-1; 8 bases align to TRBD1. The CDR3 sequence is 13 residues long. After removal of 5 bases from V and 12 bases from J, the junction contained 9 bases not matched to a gene. Germline V gives CDR1 SGHTA, CDR2 FQGTGA. CDR3 sequence reads: CASSKTSGTGQFF. The CDR3 DNA sequence: TGTGCCAGCAGCAAAACTTCCGGGACAGGGCAGTTCTTC.

This chain links TRBV11-2 with TRBJ2-5; D not certain. Deletions cut 1 base from V and 1 base from J, with 7 bases between. The CDR3 spans 14 residues. Germline V gene lookup returns CDR1 SGHAT and CDR2 FQNNGV. CDR3 DNA: TGTGCCAGCAGCTTAGTCTTGGCCCAAGAGACCCAGTACTTC. Translating gives CASSLVLAQETQYF.

The J gene is TRBJ2-5, the V gene TRBV6-5; tentatively, D is TRBD1 (7 bases). Per the germline V gene, CDR1 is MNHEY and CDR2 is SVGAGI. The V end lost 0 bases, the J end lost 7 bases, and 15 bases lay between the germline ends. The CDR3 has 15 residues. CDR3 region: CASSYSESQGGTQYF. DNA for the CDR3: TGTGCCAGCAGTTACTCTGAGTCCCAGGGGGGGACCCAGTACTTC.

V usage is TRBV7-9 and J usage is TRBJ2-1; no firm D call. Deletions cut 1 base from V and 7 bases from J, with 8 bases between. Germline CDR1 reads SEHNR; CDR2 reads FQNEAQ (reference sequence). This CDR3 contains 13 residues. CDR3: CASSLVRLNEQFF. The DNA of the CDR3 is TGTGCCAGCAGCTTAGTGCGGCTGAATGAGCAGTTCTTC.

This clone was seen once. The chain links TRBV3-1 (or the pseudogene TRBV3-2) to TRBJ2-1; 7 bases fit TRBD1. After removal of 4 bases from V and 4 bases from J, the junction contained 10 bases not matched to a gene. The CDR3 has 16 residues. Germline V gives CDR1 LGHDT, CDR2 YNNKEL (reference sequence). CDR3 nucleotides: TGTGCCAGCAGCCCGAGGACAGGAAACTTTTACAATGAGCAGTTCTTC. Its translation: CASSPRTGNFYNEQFF.

This chain uses TRBV10-3 with TRBJ1-2; a weak D match, TRBD1 (6 bases). CDR3 length: 13 amino acids. The germline CDR1 and CDR2 sequences are ENHRY and SYGVKD. V lost 4 bases and J 6 bases, leaving 12 bases between the germline ends. The CDR3 is CAISATGTNGYTF. Here the CDR3 DNA reads TGTGCCATCAGTGCGACCGGGACAAATGGCTACACCTTC.

This clone was picked up one time. The gene calls are TRBV18 and TRBJ1-1, with D unclear. CDR1 KGHSH and CDR2 LQKENI come from the germline V gene. With 3 bases removed from V and 7 bases from J, the gap between germline ends came to 6 bases. The CDR3 consists of 11 residues. The CDR3 sequence: CASSPAGEAFF. CDR3 DNA sequence: TGTGCCAGCTCACCCGCGGGTGAAGCTTTCTTT. Drawing the rest from reference TRBV18 and TRBJ1-1, the complete variable domain is NAGVMQNPRHLVRRRGQEARLRCSPMKGHSHVYWYRQLPEEGLKFMVYLQKENIIDESGMPKERFSAEFPKEGPSILRIQQVVRGDSAAYFCASSPAGEAFFGQGTRLTVV.

V and J are TRBV11-3 and TRBJ2-5; 10 nucleotides agree with TRBD2. The CDR3 runs 17 residues. V lost 1 base and J lost 5; bases outside the gene matches: 10. CDR1 is SGHNT and CDR2 is YENEEA in the germline V gene. The CDR3 reads CASSLGRTSGPQETQYF. The CDR3 region has the DNA TGTGCCAGCAGCTTAGGAAGGACTAGCGGCCCGCAGGAGACCCAGTACTTC. The full variable domain, with the rest looked up from reference TRBV11-3 and TRBJ2-5, is EAGVVQSPRYKIIEKKQPVAFWCNPISGHNTLYWYLQNLGQGPELLIRYENEEAVDDSQLPKDRFSAERLKGVDSTLKIQPAELGDSAVYLCASSLGRTSGPQETQYFGPGTRLLVL.

The chain carries TRBV5-1 and TRBJ2-1; D uncertain. Germline CDR1 SGHRS, CDR2 YFSETQ. The CDR3 is 13 amino acids. Deletions cut 1 base from V and 10 bases from J, with 12 bases between. The CDR3 reads CASSLLAPGEQFF. CDR3 nucleotide sequence: TGCGCCAGCAGCTTGTTAGCCCCCGGGGAGCAGTTCTTC.

The chain employs TRBV27 and TRBJ2-1; TRBD2 matches at 8 bases. This CDR3 has 13 amino acids. Looked up from germline, CDR1 is MNHEY and CDR2 is SMNVEV (reference sequence). Unmatched junction bases numbered 7, after V lost 6 bases and J lost 9 bases. This chain's CDR3 is CASSGRAKGEQFF. CDR3 coding DNA: TGTGCCAGCAGCGGGAGGGCCAAGGGTGAGCAGTTCTTC.